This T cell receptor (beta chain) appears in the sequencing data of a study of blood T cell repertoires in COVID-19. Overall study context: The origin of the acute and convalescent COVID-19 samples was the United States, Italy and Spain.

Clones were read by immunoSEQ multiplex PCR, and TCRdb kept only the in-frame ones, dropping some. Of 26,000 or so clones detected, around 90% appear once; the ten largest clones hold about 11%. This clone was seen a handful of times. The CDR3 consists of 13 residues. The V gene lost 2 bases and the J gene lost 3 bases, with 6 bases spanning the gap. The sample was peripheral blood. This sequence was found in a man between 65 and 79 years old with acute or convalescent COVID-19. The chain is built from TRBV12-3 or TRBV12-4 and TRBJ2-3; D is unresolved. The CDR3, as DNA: TGTGCCAGCAGTTTATTCCTTACAGATACGCAGTATTTT. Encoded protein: CASSLFLTDTQYF.